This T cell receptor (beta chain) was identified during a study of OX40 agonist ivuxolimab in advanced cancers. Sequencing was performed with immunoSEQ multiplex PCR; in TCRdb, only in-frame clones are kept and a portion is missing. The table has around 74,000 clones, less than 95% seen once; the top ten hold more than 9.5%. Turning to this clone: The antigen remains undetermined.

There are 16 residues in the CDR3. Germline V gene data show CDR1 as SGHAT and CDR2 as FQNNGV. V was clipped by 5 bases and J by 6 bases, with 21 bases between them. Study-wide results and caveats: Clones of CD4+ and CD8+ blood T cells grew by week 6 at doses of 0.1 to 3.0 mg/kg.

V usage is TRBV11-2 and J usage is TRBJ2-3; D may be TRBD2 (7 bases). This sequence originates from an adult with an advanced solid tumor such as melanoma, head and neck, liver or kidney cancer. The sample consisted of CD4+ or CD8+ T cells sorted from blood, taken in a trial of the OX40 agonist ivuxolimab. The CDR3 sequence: CASSTWLAGAQDTQYF. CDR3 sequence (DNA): TGTGCCAGCAGCACCTGGCTTGCGGGGGCGCAGGATACGCAGTATTTT.